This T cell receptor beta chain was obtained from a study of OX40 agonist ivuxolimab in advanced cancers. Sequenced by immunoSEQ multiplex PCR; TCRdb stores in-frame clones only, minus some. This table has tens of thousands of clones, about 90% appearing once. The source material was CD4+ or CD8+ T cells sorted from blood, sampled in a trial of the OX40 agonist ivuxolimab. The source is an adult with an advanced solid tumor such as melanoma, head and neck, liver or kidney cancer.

In DNA, the CDR3 is TGTGCCAGCAGTTTAGGGGGAATAACCGGGGAGCTGTTTTTT. This sequence encodes CASSLGGITGELFF. This sequence joins TRBV27 and TRBJ2-2; D possibly uses TRBD1 or TRBD2 (5 bases each). Germline values: CDR1 MNHEY, CDR2 SMNVEV (reference sequence). The CDR3 covers 14 residues. Between the trimmed V and J ends, which lost 2 bases and 5 bases, there was a span of 9 bases.